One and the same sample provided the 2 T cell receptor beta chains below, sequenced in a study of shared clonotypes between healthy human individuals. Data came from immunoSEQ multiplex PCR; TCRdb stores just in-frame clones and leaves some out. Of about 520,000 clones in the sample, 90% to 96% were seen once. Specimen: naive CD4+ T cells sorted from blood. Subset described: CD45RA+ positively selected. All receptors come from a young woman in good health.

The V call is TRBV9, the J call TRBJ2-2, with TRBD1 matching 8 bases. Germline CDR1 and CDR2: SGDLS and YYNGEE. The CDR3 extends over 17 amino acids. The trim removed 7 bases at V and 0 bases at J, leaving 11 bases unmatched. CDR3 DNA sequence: TGTGCCAGCGAGGCCCCCAGGGGGCGGGCGAACACCGGGGAGCTGTTTTTT. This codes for CASEAPRGRANTGELFF.

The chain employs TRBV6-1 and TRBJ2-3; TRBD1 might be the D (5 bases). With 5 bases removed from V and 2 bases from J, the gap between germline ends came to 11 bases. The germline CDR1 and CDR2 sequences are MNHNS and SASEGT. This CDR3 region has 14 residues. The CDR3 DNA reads TGTGCCAGCAGTAAGGGGCAACTCACAGATACGCAGTATTTT. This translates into CASSKGQLTDTQYF.